This T cell receptor beta chain comes out of a study of T cell changes during pregnancy in multiple sclerosis. This table comes from immunoSEQ multiplex PCR, and its TCRdb copy is limited to in-frame clones, with some not included. The table has 55,000 to 70,000 clones, nearly 95% seen once. This clone was counted once. V shed 4 bases and J shed 0 bases, with 7 bases lying between them. The germline gives CDR1 SGHDT, CDR2 YYEEEE. The CDR3 is 14 residues long. The sequence came from a female donor with multiple sclerosis, enrolled in a pregnancy study. This sample comprised CD4+ T cells from peripheral blood mononuclear cells, obtained after pregnancy. This chain connects TRBV5-6 to TRBJ1-4; no clear D. The CDR3 coding sequence is TGTGCCAGCAGCGTGGTAGCAACTAATGAAAAACTGTTTTTT. This gives the protein CASSVVATNEKLFF.